This T cell receptor (beta chain) appears in the sequencing data of a study of PD-1 blockade in classical Hodgkin lymphoma. Regarding this clone: Its antigen is not identified.

Sequencing was performed with immunoSEQ multiplex PCR; in TCRdb, only in-frame clones are kept and a portion is missing. The data show about 22,000 clones, about 90% seen once. This sample's time point: newly diagnosed, previously untreated cHL patient sample. Magnetic negative selection was used to purify CD4+ T cells from PBMCs that had been thawed. The authors compared against newly diagnosed, untreated classical Hodgkin lymphoma PBMCs. Study results and caveats: Why the repertoires differ is still unclear, perhaps disease activity or prior therapy. Baseline TCR diversity was reportedly lower in newly diagnosed patients than in healthy donors. It was reported as lower still in relapsed/refractory patients.

Germline CDR1 MNHEY, CDR2 SMNVEV (reference sequence). Trimming at V came to 6 bases and at J to 5 bases, leaving 16 bases not matched to a gene. The CDR3 has 17 residues. Sequenced sample: CD4+ T cells from blood. The rearrangement links TRBV27 to TRBJ2-1, with 7 bases fitting TRBD2. The origin of this receptor is a human donor with classical Hodgkin lymphoma. CDR3 coding DNA: TGTGCCAGCAGGGCGGGACCCCTTCGTGGGAGGGACAATGAGCAGTTCTTC. Amino acids: CASRAGPLRGRDNEQFF.